This entry lists 2 T cell receptor beta chains sequenced from one sample in a study of cytomegalovirus exposure and HLA in healthy donors. PCR employed 60 Vbeta and 13 Jbeta primers. TCRdb's copy holds only in-frame clones and misses some; the assay was immunoSEQ multiplex PCR. Among 100,000 to 140,000 clones listed, around 77% were seen once. Source material: PBMCs. All receptors derive from a male donor in good health and CMV-seronegative.

This chain links TRBV6-1 with TRBJ2-1; 9 nucleotides match TRBD2. The CDR3 extends over 16 amino acids. CDR1 is MNHNS, CDR2 SASEGT, per germline. The V segment lost 3 bases and the J segment 6 bases; nucleotides outside the gene matches: 9. Here the CDR3 reads CASSDISGGPLNEQFF. For the CDR3, the DNA is TGTGCCAGCAGTGACATTAGCGGGGGACCCCTCAATGAGCAGTTCTTC.

The V gene is TRBV4-1, the J gene TRBJ1-1; 9 bases are a match to TRBD1. J gave up 4 bases and V 2 bases, and 2 bases lay outside the gene matches. The CDR3 has 14 residues. The V gene's germline CDR1 is MGHRA and CDR2 YSYEKL. CDR3 bases: TGCGCCAGCAGCCAACAGGACAGGGGCACTGAAGCTTTCTTT. This encodes CASSQQDRGTEAFF.